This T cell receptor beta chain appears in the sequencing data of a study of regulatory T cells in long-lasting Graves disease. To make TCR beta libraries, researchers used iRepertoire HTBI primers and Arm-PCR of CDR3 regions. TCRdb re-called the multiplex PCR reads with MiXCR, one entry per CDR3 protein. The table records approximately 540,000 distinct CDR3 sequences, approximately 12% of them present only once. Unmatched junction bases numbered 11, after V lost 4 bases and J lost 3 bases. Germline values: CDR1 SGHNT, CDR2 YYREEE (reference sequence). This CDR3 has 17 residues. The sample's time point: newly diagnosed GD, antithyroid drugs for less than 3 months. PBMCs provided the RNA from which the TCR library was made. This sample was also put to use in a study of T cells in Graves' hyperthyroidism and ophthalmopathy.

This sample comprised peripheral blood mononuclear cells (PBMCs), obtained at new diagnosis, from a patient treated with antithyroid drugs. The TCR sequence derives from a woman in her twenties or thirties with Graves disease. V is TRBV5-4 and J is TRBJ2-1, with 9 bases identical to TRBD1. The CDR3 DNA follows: TGTGCCAGCAGCCCGGGGACAGGGTGGGAAGTCTACAATGAGCAGTTCTTC. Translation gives CASSPGTGWEVYNEQFF. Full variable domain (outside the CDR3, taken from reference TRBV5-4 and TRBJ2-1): ETGVTQSPTHLIKTRGQQVTLRCSSQSGHNTVSWYQQALGQGPQFIFQYYREEENGRGNFPPRFSGLQFPNYSSELNVNALELDDSALYLCASSPGTGWEVYNEQFFGPGTRLTVL.